Listed below are T cell receptor beta chains from one sample, sequenced in a study of ipilimumab plus nivolumab after autologous stem cell transplantation. The method was immunoSEQ multiplex PCR; TCRdb's version includes in-frame clones alone and lacks a portion of them. The data contain 43,000 or so clones, more than 70% of them singletons. The sequenced sample was PBMCs, obtained in a trial of ipilimumab plus nivolumab as post-transplant consolidation. The source of these receptors is a male donor with multiple myeloma. Each CDR3 is given with its conserved first and last residue. D genes are given only for firm matches. Only some rows state a clone size, as once, few, many or a class for expanded clones.

clone size: once; D gene: -; V gene: TRBV6-5; J gene: TRBJ1-5; CDR3 DNA: TGTGCCAGCAGTACCTCAGGGGGCAATCAGCCCCAGCATTTT; CDR3 protein: CASSTSGGNQPQHF
clone size: -; D gene: -; V gene: TRBV5-1; J gene: TRBJ2-7; CDR3 DNA: TGCGCCAGCAGCTCAACAGGGTCGCGCTACGAGCAGTACTTC; CDR3 protein: CASSSTGSRYEQYF
clone size: -; D gene: -; V gene: TRBV30; J gene: TRBJ1-2; CDR3 DNA: TGTGCCTGGAGTCGGGGGGGGACTTCGCCAGGCTACACCTTC; CDR3 protein: CAWSRGGTSPGYTF
clone size: -; D gene: TRBD2; V gene: TRBV7-2; J gene: TRBJ2-2; CDR3 DNA: TGTGCCAGCAGCTTAGGTGCCGGGGAGGGAGTCTACGCCGGGGAGCTGTTTTTT; CDR3 protein: CASSLGAGEGVYAGELFF
clone size: -; D gene: TRBD1; V gene: TRBV5-6; J gene: TRBJ1-6; CDR3 DNA: TGTGCCAGCAGCCTAGACCGACAGGGCTATAATTCACCCCTCCACTTT; CDR3 protein: CASSLDRQGYNSPLHF
clone size: -; D gene: -; V gene: TRBV7-9; J gene: TRBJ2-2; CDR3 DNA: TGTGCCAGCAGCCCCCATGCTCCCAACACCGGGGAGCTGTTTTTT; CDR3 protein: CASSPHAPNTGELFF
clone size: -; D gene: -; V gene: TRBV18; J gene: TRBJ1-4; CDR3 DNA: TGTGCCAGCTCACCATCGGGGGCAGGGGAAAAACTGTTTTTT; CDR3 protein: CASSPSGAGEKLFF
clone size: -; D gene: TRBD1; V gene: TRBV7-2; J gene: TRBJ2-7; CDR3 DNA: TGTGCCAGCAGCCCTCGACAGGGGGCCACGGGCGAGCAGTACTTC; CDR3 protein: CASSPRQGATGEQYF
clone size: -; D gene: TRBD1; V gene: TRBV9; J gene: TRBJ2-7; CDR3 DNA: TGTGCCAGCAGCGTAGGTATGGGGACAGGGACATACGAGCAGTACTTC; CDR3 protein: CASSVGMGTGTYEQYF
clone size: -; D gene: TRBD1; V gene: TRBV7-3; J gene: TRBJ2-7; CDR3 DNA: TGTGCCAGCAGCCTAACCGGGACAGGGTTATACGAGCAGTACTTC; CDR3 protein: CASSLTGTGLYEQYF
clone size: -; D gene: -; V gene: TRBV7-2; J gene: TRBJ2-5; CDR3 DNA: TGTGCCAGCAGCCAAGGAGAGGGGGAGAAGACCCAGTACTTC; CDR3 protein: CASSQGEGEKTQYF
clone size: -; D gene: TRBD1; V gene: TRBV6-6; J gene: TRBJ1-5; CDR3 DNA: TGTGCCAGCAGTTCGGGACAGGGGTACAATCAGCCCCAGCATTTT; CDR3 protein: CASSSGQGYNQPQHF
clone size: -; D gene: -; V gene: TRBV28; J gene: TRBJ2-2; CDR3 DNA: TGTGCCAGCACCCCCGGAGGTACCGGGGAGCTGTTTTTT; CDR3 protein: CASTPGGTGELFF
clone size: -; D gene: TRBD1; V gene: TRBV5-1; J gene: TRBJ1-1; CDR3 DNA: TGCGCCAGCAGGGAGGATAACAGGGGGCTCGGCACTGAAGCTTTCTTT; CDR3 protein: CASREDNRGLGTEAFF
clone size: -; D gene: -; V gene: TRBV10-2; J gene: TRBJ1-5; CDR3 DNA: TGCGCCAGCAGTGAGAACTACCAACCCCAGCATTTT; CDR3 protein: CASSENYQPQHF
clone size: -; D gene: TRBD1; V gene: TRBV19; J gene: TRBJ2-5; CDR3 DNA: TGTGCCAGTACGGGACAGCCGTACCAAGAGACCCAGTACTTC; CDR3 protein: CASTGQPYQETQYF
clone size: few; D gene: -; V gene: TRBV6-5; J gene: TRBJ1-2; CDR3 DNA: TGTGCCAGCAGTTACAGGGGTCCAAACTATGGCTACACCTTC; CDR3 protein: CASSYRGPNYGYTF
clone size: -; D gene: -; V gene: TRBV7-2; J gene: TRBJ2-1; CDR3 DNA: TGTGCCAGCAGCCTAACCCGGGACTTGCGGACTTACAATGGGCAGTTCTTC; CDR3 protein: CASSLTRDLRTYNGQFF
clone size: -; D gene: -; V gene: TRBV27; J gene: TRBJ1-2; CDR3 DNA: TGTGCCAGCAGTCCACGGGGCACATATGGCTACACCTTC; CDR3 protein: CASSPRGTYGYTF
clone size: -; D gene: -; V gene: TRBV29-1; J gene: TRBJ1-1; CDR3 DNA: TGCAGCGTTGAAGTCGGCGGCGCCACTGAAGCTTTCTTT; CDR3 protein: CSVEVGGATEAFF
clone size: -; D gene: TRBD1; V gene: TRBV4-1; J gene: TRBJ1-2; CDR3 DNA: TGCGCCAGCAGACCTCCGGGACAGAACTATGGCTACACCTTC; CDR3 protein: CASRPPGQNYGYTF
clone size: -; D gene: -; V gene: TRBV5-1; J gene: TRBJ1-1; CDR3 DNA: TGCGCCAGCAGCTTGTTGGGTAACACTGAAGCTTTCTTT; CDR3 protein: CASSLLGNTEAFF
clone size: -; D gene: TRBD2; V gene: TRBV7-2; J gene: TRBJ2-1; CDR3 DNA: TGTGCCAGCAGCTTAGTAGGTGGGAGGGCCCAAAATGAGCAGTTCTTC; CDR3 protein: CASSLVGGRAQNEQFF
clone size: -; D gene: -; V gene: TRBV19; J gene: TRBJ1-1; CDR3 DNA: TGTGCCACCGTTCCCAGGGTGGGGGGGCGGACTGAAGCTTTCTTT; CDR3 protein: CATVPRVGGRTEAFF
clone size: -; D gene: -; V gene: TRBV13; J gene: TRBJ2-3; CDR3 DNA: TGTGCCAGCAGCTTAAGTCAGGATCGCACAGATACGCAGTATTTT; CDR3 protein: CASSLSQDRTDTQYF
clone size: -; D gene: -; V gene: TRBV6-9; J gene: TRBJ1-1; CDR3 DNA: TGTGCCAGCAGTTACACGGAAAACACTGAAGCTTTCTTT; CDR3 protein: CASSYTENTEAFF
clone size: -; D gene: TRBD2; V gene: TRBV5-1; J gene: TRBJ2-3; CDR3 DNA: TGCGCCAGCGGACCCCTAGCGGGAGCGCCAGTCACAGATACGCAGTATTTT; CDR3 protein: CASGPLAGAPVTDTQYF
clone size: once; D gene: TRBD2; V gene: TRBV6-5; J gene: TRBJ2-7; CDR3 DNA: TGTGCCAGCAGCCGGGAGGGGGGTTCCTACTACGAGCAGTACTTC; CDR3 protein: CASSREGGSYYEQYF
clone size: -; D gene: -; V gene: TRBV6-6; J gene: TRBJ2-3; CDR3 DNA: TGTGCCAGCAGCCCTTCGGGGGCGGGAGATACGCAGTATTTT; CDR3 protein: CASSPSGAGDTQYF
clone size: -; D gene: -; V gene: TRBV4-1; J gene: TRBJ1-2; CDR3 DNA: TGCGCCAGCAGCTTGGACACCCTGGGGGGTTACACCTTC; CDR3 protein: CASSLDTLGGYTF
clone size: -; D gene: TRBD1; V gene: TRBV7-9; J gene: TRBJ2-6; CDR3 DNA: TGTGCCAGCAGCTTAGCGGAGCAGGGGGCGCATGGGGCCAACGTCCTGACTTTC; CDR3 protein: CASSLAEQGAHGANVLTF
clone size: -; D gene: TRBD2; V gene: TRBV5-4; J gene: TRBJ2-5; CDR3 DNA: TGTGCCAGCAGCTCCCCTAGCGGGGGGGGCTCAGAGACCCAGTACTTC; CDR3 protein: CASSSPSGGGSETQYF
clone size: once; D gene: -; V gene: TRBV19; J gene: TRBJ1-1; CDR3 DNA: TGTGCCAGTACCCAGGCAGGGAGAATCGACACTGAAGCTTTCTTT; CDR3 protein: CASTQAGRIDTEAFF
clone size: -; D gene: -; V gene: TRBV7-9; J gene: TRBJ1-2; CDR3 DNA: TGTGCCAGCAGCTTTAGGGATTTCTATGGCTACACCTTC; CDR3 protein: CASSFRDFYGYTF
clone size: -; D gene: -; V gene: TRBV7-2; J gene: TRBJ1-5; CDR3 DNA: TGTGCCAGCAGCATCAGCTGGCAGGCGAATCAGCCCCAGCATTTT; CDR3 protein: CASSISWQANQPQHF
clone size: -; D gene: -; V gene: TRBV12-5; J gene: TRBJ1-5; CDR3 DNA: TGTGCTAGTGGTTTGTCTGGGGGGGTTAATCAGCCCCAGCATTTT; CDR3 protein: CASGLSGGVNQPQHF
clone size: -; D gene: -; V gene: TRBV29-1; J gene: TRBJ2-7; CDR3 DNA: TGCAGCGCCGGTTTGCGGTTCTACGAGCAGTACTTC; CDR3 protein: CSAGLRFYEQYF
clone size: once; D gene: -; V gene: TRBV29-1; J gene: TRBJ2-4; CDR3 DNA: TGCAGCGTTAAACGAGGACAGACTCAGTACTTC; CDR3 protein: CSVKRGQTQYF
clone size: few; D gene: -; V gene: TRBV5-6; J gene: TRBJ1-6; CDR3 DNA: TGTGCCAGCAGCATCTTTGGGGGGGGGTCACCCCTCCACTTT; CDR3 protein: CASSIFGGGSPLHF
clone size: once; D gene: TRBD1; V gene: TRBV5-1; J gene: TRBJ2-1; CDR3 DNA: TGCGCCAGCAGCGCTGACCCGGGACAGCCGTACAATGAGCAGTTCTTC; CDR3 protein: CASSADPGQPYNEQFF
clone size: -; D gene: TRBD2; V gene: TRBV13; J gene: TRBJ2-3; CDR3 DNA: TGTGCCAGCAGCTTATTGGCTAGCGGGGGGACAGATACGCAGTATTTT; CDR3 protein: CASSLLASGGTDTQYF
clone size: -; D gene: -; V gene: TRBV2; J gene: TRBJ1-5; CDR3 DNA: TGTGCCAGCAGTGAATCAGGGGTGAGCAATCAGCCCCAGCATTTT; CDR3 protein: CASSESGVSNQPQHF
clone size: -; D gene: TRBD1; V gene: TRBV27; J gene: TRBJ2-7; CDR3 DNA: TGTGCCAGCAGTTTATCGGGCAGGGGGTTCTCCTACGAGCAGTACTTC; CDR3 protein: CASSLSGRGFSYEQYF
clone size: few; D gene: TRBD2; V gene: TRBV4-1; J gene: TRBJ2-7; CDR3 DNA: TGCGCCAGCAGCCCTACTAAAGGGAGGGGAAAAAGCGACGAGCAGTACTTC; CDR3 protein: CASSPTKGRGKSDEQYF
clone size: -; D gene: TRBD2; V gene: TRBV4-2; J gene: TRBJ2-2; CDR3 DNA: TGTGCCAGCAGCCCGAAGACTAGCGGGAGAACCGCGAACACCGGGGAGCTGTTTTTT; CDR3 protein: CASSPKTSGRTANTGELFF
clone size: -; D gene: -; V gene: TRBV2; J gene: TRBJ1-5; CDR3 DNA: TGTGCCAGCAGTCCGGACGGCGAGAATCAGCCCCAGCATTTT; CDR3 protein: CASSPDGENQPQHF
clone size: -; D gene: TRBD2; V gene: TRBV7-3; J gene: TRBJ2-3; CDR3 DNA: TGTGCCAGCAGCCTTACCACTAGCGGGGTCACACATACGCAGTATTTT; CDR3 protein: CASSLTTSGVTHTQYF
clone size: -; D gene: -; V gene: TRBV9; J gene: TRBJ1-1; CDR3 DNA: TGTGCCAGCAGCCCTCAAATAGGCAAGAGGCACACTGAAGCTTTCTTT; CDR3 protein: CASSPQIGKRHTEAFF
clone size: once; D gene: -; V gene: TRBV2; J gene: TRBJ2-5; CDR3 DNA: TGTGCCAGCAGTGAATACAGGGCAGAGACCCAGTACTTC; CDR3 protein: CASSEYRAETQYF
clone size: -; D gene: TRBD2; V gene: TRBV5-1; J gene: TRBJ2-7; CDR3 DNA: TGCGCCAGCAGCTCCGGCGGGGGGAGCTCCTACGAGCAGTACTTC; CDR3 protein: CASSSGGGSSYEQYF
clone size: -; D gene: -; V gene: TRBV6-6; J gene: TRBJ1-2; CDR3 DNA: TGTGCCAGCACCTATCCCGGGACTAATGGCTACACCTTC; CDR3 protein: CASTYPGTNGYTF
clone size: -; D gene: TRBD1; V gene: TRBV7-3; J gene: TRBJ2-2; CDR3 DNA: TGTGCCAGCAGCTCATGGGGACAGGGAGGCACCGGGGAGCTGTTTTTT; CDR3 protein: CASSSWGQGGTGELFF
clone size: -; D gene: TRBD1; V gene: TRBV4-1; J gene: TRBJ1-2; CDR3 DNA: TGCGCCAGCAGCCAAGAGGAGGGGGCTAGCTATGGCTACACCTTC; CDR3 protein: CASSQEEGASYGYTF
clone size: -; D gene: TRBD1; V gene: TRBV4-1; J gene: TRBJ2-3; CDR3 DNA: TGCGCCAGCAGCATGGGACAGGGAAGGGCAGATACGCAGTATTTT; CDR3 protein: CASSMGQGRADTQYF
clone size: -; D gene: TRBD1; V gene: TRBV28; J gene: TRBJ2-7; CDR3 DNA: TGTGCCAGCAGCCTAGGGACAGGGACGTACGAGCAGTACTTC; CDR3 protein: CASSLGTGTYEQYF
clone size: once; D gene: TRBD2; V gene: TRBV11-2; J gene: TRBJ2-2; CDR3 DNA: TGTGCCAGCAGCCCCTCGGGGAGGGCTGGCGGGGAGCTGTTTTTT; CDR3 protein: CASSPSGRAGGELFF